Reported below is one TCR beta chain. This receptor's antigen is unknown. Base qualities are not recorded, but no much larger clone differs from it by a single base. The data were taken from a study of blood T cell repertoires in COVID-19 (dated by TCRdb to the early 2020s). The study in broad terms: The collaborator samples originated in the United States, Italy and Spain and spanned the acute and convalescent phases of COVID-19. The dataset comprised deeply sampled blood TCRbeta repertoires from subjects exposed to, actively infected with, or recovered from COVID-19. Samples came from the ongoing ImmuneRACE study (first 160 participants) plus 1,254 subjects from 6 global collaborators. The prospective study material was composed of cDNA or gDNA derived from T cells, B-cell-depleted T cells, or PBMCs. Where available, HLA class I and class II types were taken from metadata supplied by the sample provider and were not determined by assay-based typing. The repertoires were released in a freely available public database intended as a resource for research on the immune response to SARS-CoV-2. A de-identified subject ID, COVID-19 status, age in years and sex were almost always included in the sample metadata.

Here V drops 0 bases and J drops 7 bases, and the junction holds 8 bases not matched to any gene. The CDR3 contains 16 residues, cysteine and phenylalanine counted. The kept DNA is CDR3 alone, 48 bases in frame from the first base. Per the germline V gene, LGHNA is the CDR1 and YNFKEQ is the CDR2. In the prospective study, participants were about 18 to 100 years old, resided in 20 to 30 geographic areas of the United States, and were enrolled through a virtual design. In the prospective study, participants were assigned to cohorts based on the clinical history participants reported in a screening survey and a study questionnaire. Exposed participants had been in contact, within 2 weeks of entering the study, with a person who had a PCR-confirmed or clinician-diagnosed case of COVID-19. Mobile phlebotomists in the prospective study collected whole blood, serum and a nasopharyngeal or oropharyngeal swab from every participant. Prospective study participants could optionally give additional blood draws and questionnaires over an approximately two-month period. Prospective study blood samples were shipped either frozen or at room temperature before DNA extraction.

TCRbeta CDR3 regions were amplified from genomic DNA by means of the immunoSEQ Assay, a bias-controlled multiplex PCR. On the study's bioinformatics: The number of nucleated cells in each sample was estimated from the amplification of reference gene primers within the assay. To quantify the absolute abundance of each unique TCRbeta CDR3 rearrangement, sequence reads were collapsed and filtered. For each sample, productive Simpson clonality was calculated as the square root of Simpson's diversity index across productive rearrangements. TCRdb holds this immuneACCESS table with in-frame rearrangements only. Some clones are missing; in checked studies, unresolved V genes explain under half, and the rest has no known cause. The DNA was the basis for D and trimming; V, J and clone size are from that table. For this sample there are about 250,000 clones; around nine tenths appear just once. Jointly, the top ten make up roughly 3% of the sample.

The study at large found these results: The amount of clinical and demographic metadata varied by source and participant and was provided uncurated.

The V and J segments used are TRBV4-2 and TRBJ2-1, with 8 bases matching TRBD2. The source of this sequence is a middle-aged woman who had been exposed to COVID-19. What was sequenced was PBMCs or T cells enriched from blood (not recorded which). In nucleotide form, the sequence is TGTGCCAGCAGCCAAGATAGGGGACTAGTGACGAATGAGCAGTTCTTC. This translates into CASSQDRGLVTNEQFF.